The 19 T cell receptor beta chains in this list originate from one sample, sequenced in a study of post-analysis software for immune sequencing data. No cognate antigen is known for these TCRs. Study observations and caveats: Patients showed TRBV5-6, TRBV5-1 and TRBV20-1 among a few TRBV segments more frequent than in controls.

Included in the TCR beta cDNA libraries were unique molecular identifiers. TCRdb processed the PCR reads anew with MiXCR; each CDR3 protein has one entry. This table has about 200,000 distinct CDR3 sequences, around 30% appearing once. The sequenced sample consisted of blood. These receptor sequences come from a girl younger than 18 with multiple sclerosis.

V gene TRBV7-9 combines with J gene TRBJ2-7; D is uncertain. The CDR3 runs to 16 residues. The germline CDR1 and CDR2 sequences are SEHNR and FQNEAQ (reference sequence). Trimming removed 4 bases at V and 4 bases at J, with 20 bases between. The CDR3 DNA sequence: TGTGCCAGCAGCTCCAATAGTCCGATATTTTTGTACGAGCAGTACTTC. Its translation is CASSSNSPIFLYEQYF.

This clonotype was found many times. The chain recombines TRBV29-1 with TRBJ2-7, with D perhaps matching TRBD1 (5 bases). The CDR3 is 13 amino acids. CDR1 is SQVTM and CDR2 is ANQGSEA in the germline V gene. V gave up 5 bases and J gave up 0 bases, with 11 bases separating them. The CDR3 loop is CSVPDTSSYEQYF. CDR3 coding DNA: TGCAGCGTTCCGGACACGTCCTCCTACGAGCAGTACTTC.

The chain employs TRBV20-1 and TRBJ1-2; D is possibly TRBD1 (5 bases). CDR3 length: 13 amino acids. V was pared by 6 bases and J by 8 bases, with 19 bases between. Per germline, CDR1 DFQATT and CDR2 SNEGSKA (reference sequence). CDR3: CSASLGPGKGYTF. CDR3 sequence (DNA): TGCAGTGCGAGCCTGGGACCGGGGAAGGGCTACACCTTC.

In its sample, this clonotype was seen a few times. The chain uses TRBV12-3 or TRBV12-4 and TRBJ1-4; no reliable D call. CDR3 length: 16 residues. V shed 3 bases and J shed 3 bases, with 14 bases lying between them. CDR3 DNA sequence: TGTGCCAGCAGTTTTGAGTGGAGTTCAGCTAATGAAAAACTGTTTTTT. Amino acid sequence: CASSFEWSSANEKLFF.

The genes are TRBV11-2 and TRBJ2-3; 7 bases fit TRBD1. The CDR3 has 14 amino acids. V shed 1 base and J 10 bases; nucleotides not matched to a gene: 8. Germline assignment: CDR1 SGHAT and CDR2 FQNNGV. The CDR3 DNA reads as TGTGCCAGCAGCTTAGGGACAGGCCAACGACCGCAGTATTTT. Residues: CASSLGTGQRPQYF.

In this sample, this clonotype turned up a few times. The gene calls are TRBV5-6 and TRBJ1-1; no definite D call. CDR1 is SGHDT and CDR2 is YYEEEE in the germline V gene. V lost 1 base and J lost 6, with 13 bases in between. This CDR3 spans 14 amino acids. The CDR3 DNA is TGTGCCAGCAGCTTGTCCCAGTTAATATCTGAAGCTTTCTTT. Translated: CASSLSQLISEAFF.

This clonotype was observed a handful of times. CDR3 DNA sequence: TGTGCCAGCATAGAGGGGGGGCGCAACGGGGAGCTGTTTTTT. It is translated as CASIEGGRNGELFF. This chain uses TRBV28 with TRBJ2-2, with D possibly being TRBD2 (7 bases). Germline V lookup: CDR1 MDHEN, CDR2 SYDVKM. The CDR3 spans 14 residues. V was shortened by 7 bases and J by 7 bases, with 16 bases between the two germline ends.

The chain is built from TRBV7-9 and TRBJ1-1, with D maybe TRBD1 (5 bases). Between the trimmed V and J ends, which lost 4 bases and 2 bases, there was a span of 11 bases. The CDR3 spans 14 residues. Germline V lookup: CDR1 SEHNR, CDR2 FQNEAQ (reference sequence). For the CDR3, the DNA is TGTGCCAGCAGCTCCTGGGGCCCAAACACTGAAGCTTTCTTT. Residues: CASSSWGPNTEAFF.

In this sample, this clonotype turned up many times. The J gene is TRBJ2-7, the V gene TRBV10-3; D gene unclear. The germline gives CDR1 ENHRY, CDR2 SYGVKD. V was trimmed by 0 bases and J by 5 bases, leaving 8 bases between them. CDR3 length equals 13 residues. Written as DNA, the CDR3 is TGTGCCATCAGTGAGTCGAGGAGTCACGAGCAGTACTTC. Its translation is CAISESRSHEQYF.

The chain employs TRBV14 and TRBJ2-5, with D possibly being TRBD1 or TRBD2 (6 bases each). The germline V gene has CDR1 SGHDN and CDR2 FVKESK. The V gene lost 1 base and the J gene lost 9 bases, with 15 bases spanning the gap. The CDR3 totals 14 residues. DNA for the CDR3: TGTGCCAGCAGCCAAGCGGGGGCCCGGGGCGCCCAGTACTTC. This encodes CASSQAGARGAQYF.

The chain is built from TRBV3-1 and TRBJ2-1, with 9 bases fitting TRBD2. The J call may not be correct, given that the DNA end is closer to TRBJ2-7. The germline V gene has CDR1 LGHDT and CDR2 YNNKEL (reference sequence). The CDR3 is 17 residues long. For the CDR3, the DNA is TGTGCCAGCAGCCCTCCTAGCGGGGCCAGCTCCTACAATGAGCAGTACTTC. This translates into CASSPPSGASSYNEQYF.

The table lists this clonotype with many counts. The chain joins TRBV5-1 to TRBJ2-1, with 13 bases identical to TRBD2. This CDR3 contains 17 residues. The V gene end was trimmed by 0 bases and the J gene end by 7 bases; junction bases not matched to a gene: 7. Germline CDR1 SGHRS, CDR2 YFSETQ. The CDR3 nucleotides read TGCGCCAGCAGCTTGGCCTACAGACTAGCGGGAGGTAATGAGCAGTTCTTC. Its translation is CASSLAYRLAGGNEQFF.

This clonotype was counted at least ten times. The V gene is TRBV5-1, the J gene TRBJ2-5; D ambiguous. The ends were cut back, 0 bases at V and 0 bases at J, with 3 bases in the middle. The CDR3 covers 13 residues. The germline V gene has CDR1 SGHRS and CDR2 YFSETQ. This chain's CDR3 is CASSLGYQETQYF. CDR3 nucleotide sequence: TGCGCCAGCAGCTTGGGGTACCAAGAGACCCAGTACTTC. The full variable domain, with the rest looked up from reference TRBV5-1 and TRBJ2-5, is KAGVTQTPRYLIKTRGQQVTLSCSPISGHRSVSWYQQTPGQGLQFLFEYFSETQRNKGNFPGRFSGRQFSNSRSEMNVSTLELGDSALYLCASSLGYQETQYFGPGTRLLVL.

This clonotype was seen repeatedly, ten times or more. This chain connects TRBV20-1 to TRBJ2-1, with D perhaps matching TRBD1 (7 bases). There are 15 residues in the CDR3. Germline assignment: CDR1 DFQATT and CDR2 SNEGSKA (reference sequence). V was shortened by 5 bases and J by 2 bases, with 16 bases between the two germline ends. The CDR3 loop reads CSADGDREAYNEQFF. The CDR3 DNA reads TGCAGTGCTGACGGCGACAGGGAGGCCTACAATGAGCAGTTCTTC.

This clonotype has a count of ten or more. The gene calls are TRBV5-5 and TRBJ1-6; no firm D call. V lost 4 bases to trimming and J lost 5 bases, with 10 bases between them. Germline V gives CDR1 SGHKS, CDR2 YYEKEE (reference sequence). The CDR3 has 14 amino acids. For the CDR3, the DNA is TGTGCCAGCAGCCAGGTGATTAATAATTCACCCCTCCACTTT. Its translation: CASSQVINNSPLHF.

As for this clonotype: This sequence may be a read error, since a much larger clone differs from it by one base. The V and J genes are TRBV4-1 and TRBJ2-3; D may correspond to TRBD1 or TRBD2 (5 bases each). V was clipped by 7 bases and J by 0 bases, with 20 bases between them. The CDR3 is made up of 17 amino acids. Germline lookup yields CDR1 MGHRA and CDR2 YSYEKL. CDR3 loop: CASNRRRDQPSTDTQYF. As DNA, the CDR3 is TGCGCCAGCAACCGCCGCCGGGACCAACCCAGCACAGATACGCAGTATTTT.

This clonotype was detected a few times. The chain combines TRBV20-1 with TRBJ1-6; D uncertain. V was trimmed by 0 bases and J by 7 bases, leaving 13 bases between them. CDR3 length equals 15 residues. Germline V CDR1 and CDR2: DFQATT, SNEGSKA (reference sequence). CDR3 in DNA: TGCAGTGCTAGAGATTTAGGCCAGACGAATTCACCCCTCCACTTT. Its translation: CSARDLGQTNSPLHF.

This clonotype came up many times. J is TRBJ2-7 and V is TRBV12-3 or TRBV12-4; 8 nucleotides match TRBD2. CDR3 length equals 15 residues. The J segment lost 0 bases and the V segment lost 3 bases, leaving 4 bases of the junction unmatched. Here the CDR3 DNA reads TGTGCCAGCAGTTTGGGCGGGGGGAGCTCCTACGAGCAGTACTTC. Protein sequence: CASSLGGGSSYEQYF.

This clonotype has a count of ten or more. The chain is built from TRBV6-1 and TRBJ2-7; D may be TRBD1 (6 bases). Germline V lookup: CDR1 MNHNS, CDR2 SASEGT. The germline V and J ends were trimmed by 9 bases and 2 bases, with 14 bases remaining between them. The CDR3 is made up of 13 amino acids. The CDR3 region is CASQGQGAYEQYF. The DNA for the CDR3 is TGTGCCAGTCAGGGGCAGGGCGCCTACGAGCAGTACTTC.